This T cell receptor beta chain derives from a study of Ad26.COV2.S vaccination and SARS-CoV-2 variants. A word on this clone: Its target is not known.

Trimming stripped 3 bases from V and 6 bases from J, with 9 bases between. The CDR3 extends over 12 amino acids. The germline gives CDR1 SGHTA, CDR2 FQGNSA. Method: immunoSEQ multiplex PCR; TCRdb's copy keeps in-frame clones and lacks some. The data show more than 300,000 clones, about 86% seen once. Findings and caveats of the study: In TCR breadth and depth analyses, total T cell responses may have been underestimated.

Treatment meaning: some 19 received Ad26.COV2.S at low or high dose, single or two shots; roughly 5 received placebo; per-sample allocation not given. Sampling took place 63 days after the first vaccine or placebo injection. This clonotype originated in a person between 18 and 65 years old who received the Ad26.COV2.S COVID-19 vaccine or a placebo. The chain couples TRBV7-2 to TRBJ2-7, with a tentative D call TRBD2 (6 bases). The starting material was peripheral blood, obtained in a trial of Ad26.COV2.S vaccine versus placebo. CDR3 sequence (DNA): TGTGCCAGCAGCTTTGGGACTTCCGAGCAGTACTTC. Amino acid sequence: CASSFGTSEQYF.